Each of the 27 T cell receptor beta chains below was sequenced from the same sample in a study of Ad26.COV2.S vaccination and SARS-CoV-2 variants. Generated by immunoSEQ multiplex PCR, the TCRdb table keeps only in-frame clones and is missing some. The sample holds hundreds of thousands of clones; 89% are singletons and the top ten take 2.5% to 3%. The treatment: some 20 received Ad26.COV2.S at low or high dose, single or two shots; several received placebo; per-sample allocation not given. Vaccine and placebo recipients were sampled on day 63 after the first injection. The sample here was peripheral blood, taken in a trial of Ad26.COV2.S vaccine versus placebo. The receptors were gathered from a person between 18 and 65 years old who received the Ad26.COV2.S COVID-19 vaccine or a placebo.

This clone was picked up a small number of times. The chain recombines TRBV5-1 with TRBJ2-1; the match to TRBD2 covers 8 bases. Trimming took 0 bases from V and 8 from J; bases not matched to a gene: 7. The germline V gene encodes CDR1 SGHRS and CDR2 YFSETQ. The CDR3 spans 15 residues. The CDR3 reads CASSLGAGVEDEQFF. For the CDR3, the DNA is TGCGCCAGCAGCTTGGGAGCGGGAGTGGAGGATGAGCAGTTCTTC.

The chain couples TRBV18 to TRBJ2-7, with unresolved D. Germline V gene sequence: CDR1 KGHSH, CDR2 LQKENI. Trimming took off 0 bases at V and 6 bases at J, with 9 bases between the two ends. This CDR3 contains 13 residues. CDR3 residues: CASSPPTSGEQYV. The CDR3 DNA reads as TGTGCCAGCTCACCACCGACCTCTGGCGAGCAGTACGTC.

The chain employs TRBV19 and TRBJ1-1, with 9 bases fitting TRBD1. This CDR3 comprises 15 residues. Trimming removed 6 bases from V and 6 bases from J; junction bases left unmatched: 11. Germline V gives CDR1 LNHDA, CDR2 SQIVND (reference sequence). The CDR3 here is CASRKMTGGLPEAFF. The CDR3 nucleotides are TGTGCCAGTAGAAAGATGACAGGGGGTTTACCTGAAGCTTTCTTT.

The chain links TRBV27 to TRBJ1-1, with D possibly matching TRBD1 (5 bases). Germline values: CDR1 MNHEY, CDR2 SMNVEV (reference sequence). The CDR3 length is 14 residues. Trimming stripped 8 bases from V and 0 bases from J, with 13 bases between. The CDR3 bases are TGTGCCAGCCACCAAGACAGTGTGAACACTGAAGCTTTCTTT. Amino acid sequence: CASHQDSVNTEAFF.

The CDR3 reads CASSSDRHSGNTIYF. The CDR3 region has the DNA TGTGCCAGCAGCTCAGACAGGCACTCTGGAAACACCATATATTTT. The gene calls are TRBV6-5 and TRBJ1-3; possibly TRBD1 for D (6 bases). The CDR3 contains 15 residues. Germline V gene data show CDR1 as MNHEY and CDR2 as SVGAGI. The ends were cut back, 6 bases at V and 0 bases at J, with 12 bases in the middle.

DNA of the CDR3: TGTGCCAGCAGCTTGGACAGGGTGAACTATGGCTACACCTTC. It codes for CASSLDRVNYGYTF. The V and J genes are TRBV7-2 and TRBJ1-2; TRBD1 agrees at 8 bases. This CDR3 spans 14 amino acids. The germline V gene has CDR1 SGHTA and CDR2 FQGNSA. V was clipped by 3 bases and J by 2 bases; unmatched bases: 2.

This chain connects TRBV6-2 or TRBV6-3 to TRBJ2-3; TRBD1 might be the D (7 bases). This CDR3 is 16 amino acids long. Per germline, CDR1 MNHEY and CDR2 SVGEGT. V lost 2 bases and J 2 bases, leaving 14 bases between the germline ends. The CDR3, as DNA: TGTGCCAGCAGTTACCGGGGGACAGTACCCACAGATACGCAGTATTTT. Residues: CASSYRGTVPTDTQYF.

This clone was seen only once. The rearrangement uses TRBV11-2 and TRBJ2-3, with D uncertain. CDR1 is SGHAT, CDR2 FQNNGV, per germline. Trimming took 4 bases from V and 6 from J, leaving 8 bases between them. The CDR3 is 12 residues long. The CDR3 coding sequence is TGTGCCAGCAGCTGGTACGCGGATACGCAGTATTTT. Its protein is CASSWYADTQYF.

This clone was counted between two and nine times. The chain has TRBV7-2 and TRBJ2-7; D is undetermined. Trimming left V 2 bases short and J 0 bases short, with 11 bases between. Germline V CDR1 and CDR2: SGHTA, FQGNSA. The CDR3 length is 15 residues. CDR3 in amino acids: CASSLYKDVSYEQYF. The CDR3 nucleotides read TGTGCCAGCAGCTTATACAAAGACGTCTCCTACGAGCAGTACTTC.

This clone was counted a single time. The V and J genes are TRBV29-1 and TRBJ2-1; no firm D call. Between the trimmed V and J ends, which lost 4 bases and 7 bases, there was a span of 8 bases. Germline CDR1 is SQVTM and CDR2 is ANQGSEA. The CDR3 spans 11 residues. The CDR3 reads CSVGDLNEQFF. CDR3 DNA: TGCAGCGTTGGAGACCTGAATGAGCAGTTCTTC.

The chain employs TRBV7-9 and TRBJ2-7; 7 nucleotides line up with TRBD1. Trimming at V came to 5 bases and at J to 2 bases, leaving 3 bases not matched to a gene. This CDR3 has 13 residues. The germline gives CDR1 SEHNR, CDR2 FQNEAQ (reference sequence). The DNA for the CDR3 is TGTGCCAGCAGCCGCAGGGGGACCTACGAGCAGTACTTC. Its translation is CASSRRGTYEQYF.

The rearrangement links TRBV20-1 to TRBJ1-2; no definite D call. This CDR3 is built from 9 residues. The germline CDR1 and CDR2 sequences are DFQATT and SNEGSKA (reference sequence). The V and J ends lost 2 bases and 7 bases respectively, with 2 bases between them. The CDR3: CSARPGYTF. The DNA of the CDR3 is TGCAGTGCTAGACCTGGCTACACCTTC.

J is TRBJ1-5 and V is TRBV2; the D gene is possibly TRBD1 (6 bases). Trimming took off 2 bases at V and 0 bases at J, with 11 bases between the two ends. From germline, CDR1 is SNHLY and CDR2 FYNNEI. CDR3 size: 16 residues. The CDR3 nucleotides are TGTGCCAGCAGTGAATGGACAGTGTATAGCAATCAGCCCCAGCATTTT. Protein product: CASSEWTVYSNQPQHF.

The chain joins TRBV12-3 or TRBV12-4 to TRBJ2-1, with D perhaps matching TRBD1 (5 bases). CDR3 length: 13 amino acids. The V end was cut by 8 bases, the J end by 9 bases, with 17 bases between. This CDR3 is CASRPAQGSEQFF. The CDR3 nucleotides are TGTGCCAGCCGCCCCGCGCAGGGCAGTGAGCAGTTCTTC.

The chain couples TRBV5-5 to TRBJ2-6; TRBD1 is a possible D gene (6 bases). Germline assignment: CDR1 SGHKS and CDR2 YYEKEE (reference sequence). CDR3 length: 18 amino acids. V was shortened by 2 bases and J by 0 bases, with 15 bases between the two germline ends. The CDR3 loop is CASSFQGPTASGANVLTF. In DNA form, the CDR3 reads TGTGCCAGCAGCTTCCAGGGGCCAACTGCCTCTGGGGCCAACGTCCTGACTTTC.

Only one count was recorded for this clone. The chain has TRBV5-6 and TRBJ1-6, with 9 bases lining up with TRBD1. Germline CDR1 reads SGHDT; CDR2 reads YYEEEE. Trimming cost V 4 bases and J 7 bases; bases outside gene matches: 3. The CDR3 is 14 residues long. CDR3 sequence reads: CASSQDRGNSPLHF. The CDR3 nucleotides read TGTGCCAGCAGCCAGGACAGGGGAAATTCACCCCTCCACTTT.

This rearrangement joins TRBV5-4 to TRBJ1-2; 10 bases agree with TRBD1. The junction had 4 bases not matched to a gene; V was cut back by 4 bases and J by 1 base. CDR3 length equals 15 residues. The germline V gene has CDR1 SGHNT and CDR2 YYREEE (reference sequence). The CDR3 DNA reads TGTGCCAGCAGCCCCCGGGACAGGGGTAACTATGGCTACACCTTC. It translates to CASSPRDRGNYGYTF.

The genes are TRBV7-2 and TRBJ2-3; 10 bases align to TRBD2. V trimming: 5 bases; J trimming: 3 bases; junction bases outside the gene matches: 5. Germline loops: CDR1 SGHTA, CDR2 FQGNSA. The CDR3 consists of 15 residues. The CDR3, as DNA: TGTGCCAGCAGCCCGCCTAGCGGGAGAACAGATACGCAGTATTTT. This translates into CASSPPSGRTDTQYF.

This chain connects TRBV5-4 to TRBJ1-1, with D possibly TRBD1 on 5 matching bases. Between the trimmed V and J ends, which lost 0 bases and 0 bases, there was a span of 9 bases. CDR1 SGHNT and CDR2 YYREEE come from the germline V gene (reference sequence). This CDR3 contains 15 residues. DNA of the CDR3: TGTGCCAGCAGCTTGGTGGCAGGGTTGAACACTGAAGCTTTCTTT. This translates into CASSLVAGLNTEAFF.

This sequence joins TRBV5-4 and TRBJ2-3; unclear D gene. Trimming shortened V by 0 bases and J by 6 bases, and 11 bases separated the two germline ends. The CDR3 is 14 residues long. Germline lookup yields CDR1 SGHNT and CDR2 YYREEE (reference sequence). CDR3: CASSLVVSSDTQYF. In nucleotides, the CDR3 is TGTGCCAGCAGCTTGGTGGTCAGCTCGGATACGCAGTATTTT.

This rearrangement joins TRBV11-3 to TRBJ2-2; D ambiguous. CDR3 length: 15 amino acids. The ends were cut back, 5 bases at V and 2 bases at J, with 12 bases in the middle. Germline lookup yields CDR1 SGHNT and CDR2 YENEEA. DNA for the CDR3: TGTGCCAGCAGCCCCGCCGGCACCAACACCGGGGAGCTGTTTTTT. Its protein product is CASSPAGTNTGELFF.

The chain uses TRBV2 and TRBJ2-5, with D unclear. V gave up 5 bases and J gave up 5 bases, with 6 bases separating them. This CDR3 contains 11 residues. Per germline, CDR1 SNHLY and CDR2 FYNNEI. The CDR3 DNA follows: TGTGCCAGCAGTTATAAGGAGACCCAGTACTTC. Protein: CASSYKETQYF.

CDR3 residues: CASSQTTRLSGYTF. Written as DNA, the CDR3 is TGCGCCAGCAGCCAAACCACCCGATTGTCCGGCTACACCTTC. The chain links TRBV4-3 to TRBJ1-2, with no clear D. Germline CDR1 and CDR2: LGHNA and YSLEER. V was trimmed by 2 bases and J by 8 bases, leaving 15 bases between them. The CDR3 contains 14 residues.

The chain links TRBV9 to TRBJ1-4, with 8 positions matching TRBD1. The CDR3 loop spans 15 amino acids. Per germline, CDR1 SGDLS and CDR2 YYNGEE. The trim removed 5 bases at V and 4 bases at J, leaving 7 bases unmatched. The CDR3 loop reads CASSAGGSGNEKLFF. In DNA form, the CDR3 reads TGTGCCAGCAGTGCAGGGGGCTCGGGTAATGAAAAACTGTTTTTT.

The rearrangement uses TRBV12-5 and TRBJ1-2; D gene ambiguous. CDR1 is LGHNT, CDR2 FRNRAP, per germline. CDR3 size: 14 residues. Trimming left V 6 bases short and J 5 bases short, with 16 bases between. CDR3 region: CASGLPAERYGYTF. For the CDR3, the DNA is TGTGCTAGTGGCCTCCCTGCGGAGAGATATGGCTACACCTTC.

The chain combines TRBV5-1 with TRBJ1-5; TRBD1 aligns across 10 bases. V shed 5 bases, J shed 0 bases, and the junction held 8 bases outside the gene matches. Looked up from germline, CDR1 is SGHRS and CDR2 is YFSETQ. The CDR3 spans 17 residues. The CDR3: CASRPTGGPGSNQPQHF. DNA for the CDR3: TGCGCCAGCAGGCCGACAGGGGGCCCAGGTAGCAATCAGCCCCAGCATTTT.

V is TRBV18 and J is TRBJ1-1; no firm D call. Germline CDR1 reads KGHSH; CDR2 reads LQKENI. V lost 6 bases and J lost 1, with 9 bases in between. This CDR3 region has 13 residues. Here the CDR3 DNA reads TGTGCCAGCTCTTCGGACGAGAACACTGAAGCTTTCTTT. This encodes CASSSDENTEAFF.